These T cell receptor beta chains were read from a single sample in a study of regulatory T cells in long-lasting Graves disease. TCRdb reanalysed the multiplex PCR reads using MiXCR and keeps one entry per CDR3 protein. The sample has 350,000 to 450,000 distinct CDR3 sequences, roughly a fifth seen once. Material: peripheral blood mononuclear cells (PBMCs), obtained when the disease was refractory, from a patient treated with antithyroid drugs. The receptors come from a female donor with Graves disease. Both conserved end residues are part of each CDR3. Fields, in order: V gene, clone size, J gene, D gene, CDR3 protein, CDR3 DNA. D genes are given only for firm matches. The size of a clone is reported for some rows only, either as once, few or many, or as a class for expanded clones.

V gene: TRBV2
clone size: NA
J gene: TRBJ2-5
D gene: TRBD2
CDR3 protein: CASSEEGGLGQETQYF
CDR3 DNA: TGTGCCAGCAGTGAAGAGGGAGGGCTTGGGCAGGAGACCCAGTACTTC

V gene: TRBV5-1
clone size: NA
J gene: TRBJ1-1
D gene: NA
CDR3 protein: CASSLWAANTEAFF
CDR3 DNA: TGCGCCAGCAGCTTGTGGGCAGCGAACACTGAAGCTTTCTTT

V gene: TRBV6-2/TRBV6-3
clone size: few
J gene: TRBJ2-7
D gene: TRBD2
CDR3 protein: CASSPEGLARNEQYF
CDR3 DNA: TGTGCCAGCAGTCCGGAGGGACTAGCGCGCAACGAGCAGTACTTC

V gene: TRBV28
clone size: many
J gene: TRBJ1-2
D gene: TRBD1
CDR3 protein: CASHWTGNYGYTF
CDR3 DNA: TGTGCCAGCCATTGGACAGGGAACTATGGCTACACCTTC

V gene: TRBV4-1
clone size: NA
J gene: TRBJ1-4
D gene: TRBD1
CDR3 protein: CASSRMTGRGDEKLFF
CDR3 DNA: TGCGCCAGCAGCCGCATGACAGGGCGCGGGGATGAAAAACTGTTTTTT

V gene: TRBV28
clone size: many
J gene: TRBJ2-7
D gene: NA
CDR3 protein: CASSFGISYEQYF
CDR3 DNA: TGTGCCAGCAGCTTTGGAATCTCCTACGAGCAGTACTTC

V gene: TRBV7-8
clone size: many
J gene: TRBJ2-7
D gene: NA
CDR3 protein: CASSLDRDGSSDAYEQYF
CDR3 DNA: TGTGCCAGCAGCTTAGATCGGGACGGGTCGAGTGATGCCTACGAGCAGTACTTC

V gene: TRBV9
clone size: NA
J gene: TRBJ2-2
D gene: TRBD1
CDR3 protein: CASSVDHPGGRGKTGELFF
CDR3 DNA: TGTGCCAGCAGCGTAGACCACCCAGGGGGACGGGGAAAGACCGGGGAGCTGTTTTTT

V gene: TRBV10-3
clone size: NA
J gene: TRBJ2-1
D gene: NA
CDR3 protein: CAISRTGDNEQFF
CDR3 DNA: TGTGCCATCAGCAGGACGGGCGACAATGAGCAGTTCTTC

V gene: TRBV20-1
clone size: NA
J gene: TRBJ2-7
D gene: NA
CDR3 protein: CSASAGYEQYF
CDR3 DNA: TGCAGTGCTAGTGCTGGCTACGAGCAGTACTTC

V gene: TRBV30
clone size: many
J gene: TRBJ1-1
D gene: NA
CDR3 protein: CAWSLQTGNTEAFF
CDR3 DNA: TGTGCCTGGAGTTTACAGACAGGGAACACTGAAGCTTTCTTT

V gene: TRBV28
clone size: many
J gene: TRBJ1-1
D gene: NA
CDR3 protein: CASSRSGRGTEAFF
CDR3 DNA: TGTGCCAGCAGTCGATCGGGGCGGGGCACTGAAGCTTTCTTT

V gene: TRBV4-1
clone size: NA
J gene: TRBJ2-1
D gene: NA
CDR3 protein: CASSRSVLTEQFF
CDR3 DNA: TGCGCCAGCAGCCGGTCGGTTCTGACTGAGCAGTTCTTC

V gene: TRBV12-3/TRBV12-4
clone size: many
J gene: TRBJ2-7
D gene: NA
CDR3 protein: CASSPGTNSYEQYF
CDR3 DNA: TGTGCCAGCAGTCCCGGGACAAACTCCTACGAGCAGTACTTC

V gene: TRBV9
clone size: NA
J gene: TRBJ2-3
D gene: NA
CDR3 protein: CASGGGISTDTQYF
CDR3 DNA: TGTGCCAGCGGAGGCGGGATAAGCACAGATACGCAGTATTTT

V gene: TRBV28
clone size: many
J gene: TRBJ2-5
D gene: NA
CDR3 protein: CASSSPGLETQYF
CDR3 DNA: TGTGCCAGCAGTTCCCCGGGTTTGGAGACCCAGTACTTC

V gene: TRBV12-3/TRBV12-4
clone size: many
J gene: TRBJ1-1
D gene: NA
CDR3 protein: CASSLGGVGTEAFF
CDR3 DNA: TGTGCCAGCAGTTTAGGAGGGGTGGGCACTGAAGCTTTCTTT

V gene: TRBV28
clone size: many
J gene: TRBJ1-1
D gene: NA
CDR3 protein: CASSLGGQRLNTEAFF
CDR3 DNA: TGTGCCAGCAGTTTAGGGGGACAACGGTTGAACACTGAAGCTTTCTTT

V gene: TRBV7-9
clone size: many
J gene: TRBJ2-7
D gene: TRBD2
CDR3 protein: CASSSEVAGVEQYF
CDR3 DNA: TGTGCCAGCAGCTCCGAGGTAGCGGGAGTCGAGCAGTACTTC